Given below is one TCR beta chain in context. Germline CDR1 SEHNR, CDR2 FQNEAQ (reference sequence). V gave up 3 bases and J gave up 5 bases; unmatched junction bases: 1. The CDR3 length is 14 residues. This sample was taken from a study of blood T cell repertoires in COVID-19. Study summary: Donors in the United States, Italy and Spain gave samples during acute or convalescent COVID-19.

Per the original data handling: Researchers report that nucleated cell counts were estimated from reference gene primer amplification. Sequenced by immunoSEQ multiplex PCR; TCRdb stores in-frame clones only, minus some. V, J and clone size were drawn from that table, and D and trimming were deduced from the DNA. The data contain about 140,000 clones, about 87% of them singletons. The participants were between about 18 and 95 years old and came from under 25 US areas. Cohort 3 recovery required two negative PCRs, clearance, or symptom resolution. The sequencing sample was made of PBMCs or T cells enriched from blood (not recorded which). The sequence came from a man between 60 and 70 years old who had recovered from COVID-19. The chain joins TRBV7-9 to TRBJ2-5, with 12 bases lining up with TRBD1. The CDR3 DNA follows: TGTGCCAGCAGCTTTGGGACAGGGGGCGAGACCCAGTACTTC. This sequence encodes CASSFGTGGETQYF.